This T cell receptor (beta chain) was documented in a study of blood T cells in healthy people across ages. Donors were systemically healthy Caucasian individuals from Russia aged roughly 6 to 95 years. The use of a sample-barcoded 5' primer and a J-beta primer mix characterized a second PCR of about 7 to 12 cycles. Each of the cDNA molecules was tagged by a template-switch adaptor with 12 random nucleotides. One entry per CDR3 protein, called by TCRdb with MiXCR from the 5' RACE reads. The data show approximately 670,000 distinct CDR3 sequences, 40% to 50% seen once. General observations from the study: Researchers judged that diversity estimates from one million T cells fell short of true values. The study found more naive CD4+ cells and higher diversity in long-lived than aged donors.

The sample holds many counts of this clonotype. Its matching antigen is unknown. Germline values: CDR1 SQVTM, CDR2 ANQGSEA. Trimming removed 5 bases from V and 6 bases from J, with 9 bases in between. This CDR3 has 11 amino acids. This receptor was taken from a man aged 80 or over in good health. The sequencing sample was made of blood. The J gene is TRBJ2-3, the V gene TRBV29-1, with D unresolved. As DNA, the CDR3 is TGCAGCGTTCTGCTGTTCGATACGCAGTATTTT. It yields the protein CSVLLFDTQYF.